One and the same sample provided the 30 T cell receptor beta chains below, sequenced in a study of blood T cell repertoires in COVID-19 (dated by TCRdb to the early 2020s). The method was the immunoSEQ multiplex PCR assay. This is the immuneACCESS table as TCRdb keeps it, with only in-frame sequences that have V and J called. A part of the clones is gone; compared with another copy, unresolved V genes explain less than half, and the rest is unexplained. The sample table shows about 160,000 clones, and around 81% are seen once. The ten biggest clones cover approximately 6% of the sample. The sequenced sample was PBMCs or T cells enriched from blood (not recorded which). These TCRs come from a man in his forties or fifties who had recovered from COVID-19.

The J gene is TRBJ2-5, the V gene TRBV7-9, with a tentative D call TRBD2 (5 bases). Germline CDR1 and CDR2: SEHNR and FQNEAQ (reference sequence). The CDR3 sequence is 19 residues long. Deletions cut 3 bases from V and 5 bases from J, with 28 bases between. Here the CDR3 DNA reads TGTGCCAGCAGCTTTTCGATCGGGGTTGGGTACGAAAGTATGGAGACCCAGTACTTC. Its protein product is CASSFSIGVGYESMETQYF.

This clone was detected a few times. The CDR3 here is CASSAGIMNTEAFF. CDR3 bases: TGCGCCAGCAGCGCAGGTATTATGAACACTGAAGCTTTCTTT. V is TRBV5-1 and J is TRBJ1-1; D is unresolved. V lost 4 bases, J lost 0 bases, and 10 bases lay in between. Germline lookup yields CDR1 SGHRS and CDR2 YFSETQ. The CDR3 consists of 14 residues.

CDR3 nucleotides: TGCGCCAGCAGCCCAGGGCGCACAGATACGCAGTATTTT. Its translation: CASSPGRTDTQYF. V gene TRBV5-1 combines with J gene TRBJ2-3, with a weak D call TRBD1 (5 bases). Germline V gene sequence: CDR1 SGHRS, CDR2 YFSETQ. The CDR3 is made up of 13 amino acids. Trimming took off 4 bases at V and 1 base at J, with 7 bases between the two ends.

The chain uses TRBV6-5 and TRBJ2-7, with TRBD2 matching 7 bases. The junction had 8 bases not matched to a gene; V was cut back by 6 bases and J by 3 bases. Germline CDR1 is MNHEY and CDR2 is SVGAGI. The CDR3 covers 14 residues. The CDR3 bases are TGTGCCAGCAGCGGGACCCGGGAGGACTACGAGCAGTACGTC. It encodes CASSGTREDYEQYV.

CDR3 residues: CASSGTGPAADYEQYF. The CDR3 DNA follows: TGCGCCAGCTCCGGGACAGGGCCCGCGGCCGATTACGAGCAGTACTTC. The chain has TRBV5-1 and TRBJ2-7, with 9 bases that match TRBD1. This CDR3 has 16 amino acids. J was trimmed by 4 bases and V by 7 bases; bases with no gene match: 15. Germline CDR1 SGHRS, CDR2 YFSETQ.

The rearrangement uses TRBV11-2 and TRBJ1-3; perhaps TRBD1 as D (5 bases). Trimming removed 4 bases at V and 0 bases at J, with 19 bases between. The germline V gene has CDR1 SGHAT and CDR2 FQNNGV. The CDR3 spans 18 residues. The CDR3 bases are TGTGCCAGCAGCTCAGCCATCGGCCCCGGGGGCTCTGGAAACACCATATATTTT. Translated, it gives CASSSAIGPGGSGNTIYF.

The J gene is TRBJ2-2, the V gene TRBV21-1; TRBD1 reflects the table's D call only, with no check against the DNA. TRBV21-1 represents a pseudogene. The CDR3 totals 17 residues. The CDR3 spells CASSKEKVQGNTGELFF. The CDR3 DNA follows: TGTGCCAGCAGCAAAGAAAAAGTACAGGGGAACACCGGGGAGCTGTTTTTT.

CDR3 nucleotide sequence: TGTGCCAGCAGCCAAGCTACAGGGGGGGGATGGGAGCAGTACTTC. Translation: CASSQATGGGWEQYF. This chain connects TRBV4-2 to TRBJ2-7, with TRBD1 as a possible D gene (8 bases). V was cut by 1 base and J by 7 bases, with 17 bases left in between. Germline assignment: CDR1 LGHNA and CDR2 YNFKEQ. This CDR3 region has 15 residues.

In this sample, this clone turned up a few times. This chain's CDR3 is CASSPDRVGTEAFF. Here the CDR3 DNA reads TGTGCCAGCAGTCCAGACAGGGTTGGGACTGAAGCTTTCTTT. The chain couples TRBV6-5 to TRBJ1-1; 7 nucleotides match TRBD1. V dropped 5 bases and J dropped 5; count of bases not matched to a gene: 8. Looked up from germline, CDR1 is MNHEY and CDR2 is SVGAGI. There are 14 residues in the CDR3.

The CDR3 sequence: CATRTERNTGELFF. CDR3 sequence (DNA): TGTGCCACCCGAACAGAAAGGAACACCGGGGAGCTGTTTTTT. The chain links TRBV19 to TRBJ2-2; the D is unclear. V lost 10 bases, J lost 1 base, and 13 bases lay in between. Germline V gene lookup returns CDR1 LNHDA and CDR2 SQIVND (reference sequence). The CDR3 has 14 residues.

In this sample, this clone turned up a few times. The chain uses TRBV27 and TRBJ2-1; a weak D match, TRBD1 (5 bases). The germline V gene has CDR1 MNHEY and CDR2 SMNVEV (reference sequence). This CDR3 comprises 15 residues. V was trimmed by 5 bases and J by 0 bases, leaving 11 bases between them. CDR3 sequence (DNA): TGTGCCAGCAGTCCAACGACAGACTCCTACAATGAGCAGTTCTTC. It is translated as CASSPTTDSYNEQFF.

This chain connects TRBV2 to TRBJ2-5; perhaps TRBD2 as D (7 bases). Trimming cost V 3 bases and J 3 bases, with 14 bases left between them. This CDR3 has 15 amino acids. Germline V CDR1 and CDR2: SNHLY, FYNNEI. DNA for the CDR3: TGTGCCAGCAGTGAGTTGGGGGGGCCGGAAGAGACCCAGTACTTC. Translation: CASSELGGPEETQYF.

The rearrangement uses TRBV30 and TRBJ1-1, with D tentatively TRBD1 (5 bases). V lost 1 base, J lost 7 bases, and 19 bases lay in between. Germline V gene data show CDR1 as GTSNPN and CDR2 as SVGIG (reference sequence). The CDR3 contains 15 residues. This CDR3 reads CAWSALGGLGSEAFF. The CDR3 DNA is TGTGCCTGGAGTGCGTTGGGGGGTCTCGGTAGTGAAGCTTTCTTT.

This chain links TRBV7-2 with TRBJ2-3, with D perhaps TRBD2 (6 bases). Germline V lookup: CDR1 SGHTA, CDR2 FQGNSA. Trimming stripped 3 bases from V and 4 bases from J, with 11 bases between. The CDR3 extends over 14 amino acids. The CDR3 DNA reads TGTGCCAGCAGCTTGCGGGGTTCCCCAGATACGCAGTATTTT. Translation gives CASSLRGSPDTQYF.

The chain recombines TRBV6-5 with TRBJ1-1; no definite D call. Germline V gene data show CDR1 as MNHEY and CDR2 as SVGAGI. The V end was cut by 4 bases, the J end by 6 bases, with 9 bases between. The CDR3 length is 12 residues. CDR3 DNA: TGTGCCAGCAGTTCGGGGAGGGCTGAAGCTTTCTTT. Encoded protein: CASSSGRAEAFF.

The chain combines TRBV11-3 with TRBJ2-3, with D hard to call. Germline V gene data show CDR1 as SGHNT and CDR2 as YENEEA. Deletions cut 1 base from V and 1 base from J, with 6 bases between. The CDR3 has 14 amino acids. CDR3 DNA: TGTGCCAGCAGCTTAGGAGATGGCACAGATACGCAGTATTTT. Translated, it gives CASSLGDGTDTQYF.

The chain links TRBV2 to TRBJ2-3, with 9 bases fitting TRBD2. The germline gives CDR1 SNHLY, CDR2 FYNNEI. CDR3 length: 14 amino acids. Trimming removed 5 bases from V and 0 bases from J; junction bases left unmatched: 0. CDR3 in amino acids: CASSSGGSTDTQYF. CDR3 bases: TGTGCCAGCAGTAGCGGGGGGAGCACAGATACGCAGTATTTT.

The rearrangement links TRBV2 to TRBJ1-2; D is ambiguous. Trimming took 4 bases from V and 7 from J, leaving 19 bases between them. This CDR3 contains 15 residues. CDR1 and CDR2 (germline): SNHLY, FYNNEI. CDR3 residues: CASSGGERHSGGYTF. CDR3 in DNA: TGTGCCAGCAGTGGGGGAGAGAGGCATTCCGGTGGCTACACCTTC.

The V gene is TRBV5-1, the J gene TRBJ1-1; D is possibly TRBD1 (6 bases). The CDR3 has 13 amino acids. The V gene's germline CDR1 is SGHRS and CDR2 YFSETQ. V dropped 3 bases and J dropped 4 bases, with 10 bases sitting between them. CDR3 sequence (DNA): TGCGCCAGCAGCTCCGGGACACTCACTGAAGCTTTCTTT. Its protein is CASSSGTLTEAFF.

The gene calls are TRBV7-9 and TRBJ2-7; TRBD1 matches at 7 bases. Trimming removed 1 base from V and 6 bases from J; junction bases left unmatched: 6. Germline CDR1 is SEHNR and CDR2 is FQNEAQ (reference sequence). The CDR3 has 14 residues. Here the CDR3 reads CASSLGQGVGEQYV. DNA for the CDR3: TGTGCCAGCAGCTTAGGGCAGGGGGTCGGCGAGCAGTACGTC.

The chain employs TRBV6-4 and TRBJ1-3; D gene uncertain. This CDR3 is 15 amino acids long. Between the trimmed V and J ends, which lost 10 bases and 0 bases, there was a span of 16 bases. The germline CDR1 and CDR2 sequences are MRHNA and SNTAGT. The CDR3 loop is CATIGPPNSGNTIYF. CDR3 nucleotide sequence: TGTGCCACCATTGGCCCGCCCAACTCTGGAAACACCATATATTTT.

The chain uses TRBV3-1 (or the pseudogene TRBV3-2) and TRBJ2-7; 8 bases line up with TRBD1. V was pared by 3 bases and J by 4 bases, with 8 bases of the junction left unmatched. Germline CDR1 reads LGHDT; CDR2 reads YNNKEL (reference sequence). CDR3 length equals 15 residues. The CDR3 loop reads CASSQNQGAMYEQYF. The CDR3 DNA reads as TGTGCCAGCAGCCAGAATCAGGGGGCGATGTACGAGCAGTACTTC.

This sequence joins TRBV24-1 and TRBJ2-1; D is ambiguous. The CDR3 is 13 residues long. The germline V gene has CDR1 KGHDR and CDR2 SFDVKD. V was shortened by 2 bases and J by 5 bases, with 6 bases between the two germline ends. CDR3 residues: CATSDYTNNEQFF. CDR3 sequence (DNA): TGTGCCACCAGTGATTACACAAACAATGAGCAGTTCTTC.

The J gene is TRBJ1-1, the V gene TRBV30; the D gene is possibly TRBD1 (6 bases). The CDR3 sequence is 12 residues long. Germline V gives CDR1 GTSNPN, CDR2 SVGIG (reference sequence). Trimming removed 3 bases at V and 5 bases at J, with 10 bases between. CDR3 DNA: TGTGCCTGGAGCCAGGGGAGTACTGAAGCTTTCTTT. This translates into CAWSQGSTEAFF.

V gene TRBV27 combines with J gene TRBJ1-2, with D maybe TRBD1 (5 bases). CDR1 MNHEY and CDR2 SMNVEV come from the germline V gene (reference sequence). The CDR3 runs 13 residues. Trimming stripped 2 bases from V and 3 bases from J, with 7 bases between. The DNA for the CDR3 is TGTGCCAGCAGTTTAGGGGCCTACTATGGCTACACCTTC. It translates to CASSLGAYYGYTF.

This clone was counted a single time. This chain joins TRBV18 and TRBJ2-3; 7 bases match TRBD2. From germline, CDR1 is KGHSH and CDR2 LQKENI. This CDR3 has 19 residues. V dropped 4 bases and J dropped 0; count of bases not matched to a gene: 16. CDR3 in amino acids: CASSQLNAAGTLSTDTQYF. The CDR3 region has the DNA TGTGCCAGCTCACAACTTAATGCAGCGGGGACTCTTAGCACAGATACGCAGTATTTT.

V gene TRBV7-3 combines with J gene TRBJ2-3; D unresolved. The V end was cut by 4 bases, the J end by 4 bases, with 15 bases between. This CDR3 is built from 15 residues. Germline V lookup: CDR1 SGHTA, CDR2 FQGTGA. DNA of the CDR3: TGTGCCAGCAGCTCAAAACAGACCTTCCCAGATACGCAGTATTTT. Its protein is CASSSKQTFPDTQYF.

As to this clone: One junction end disagrees with the germline gene, perhaps due to a read error. The chain joins TRBV6-5 to TRBJ2-7, with 7 bases that match TRBD1. Germline assignment: CDR1 MNHEY and CDR2 SVGAGI. The CDR3 contains 12 residues. The CDR3 DNA reads TGTGCCAGCAGCTTACCCGGGGACAGACTGCACTTC. It encodes CASSLPGDRLHF.

The chain couples TRBV2 to TRBJ2-3; 13 bases align to TRBD2. The CDR3 is made up of 16 amino acids. From germline, CDR1 is SNHLY and CDR2 FYNNEI. Trimming took 1 base from V and 4 from J; bases not matched to a gene: 2. CDR3 sequence reads: CASSEGLAGGADTQYF. CDR3 DNA: TGTGCCAGCAGTGAAGGACTAGCGGGGGGCGCAGATACGCAGTATTTT.

CDR3 nucleotides: TGCGCCAGCAGCTTGGCAGGGACAGGGGTTGGAGAGCAGTACGTC. It codes for CASSLAGTGVGEQYV. The chain recombines TRBV5-1 with TRBJ2-7; 10 bases line up with TRBD1. The CDR3 contains 15 residues. CDR1 is SGHRS, CDR2 YFSETQ, per germline. The V segment lost 0 bases and the J segment 7 bases; nucleotides outside the gene matches: 7.